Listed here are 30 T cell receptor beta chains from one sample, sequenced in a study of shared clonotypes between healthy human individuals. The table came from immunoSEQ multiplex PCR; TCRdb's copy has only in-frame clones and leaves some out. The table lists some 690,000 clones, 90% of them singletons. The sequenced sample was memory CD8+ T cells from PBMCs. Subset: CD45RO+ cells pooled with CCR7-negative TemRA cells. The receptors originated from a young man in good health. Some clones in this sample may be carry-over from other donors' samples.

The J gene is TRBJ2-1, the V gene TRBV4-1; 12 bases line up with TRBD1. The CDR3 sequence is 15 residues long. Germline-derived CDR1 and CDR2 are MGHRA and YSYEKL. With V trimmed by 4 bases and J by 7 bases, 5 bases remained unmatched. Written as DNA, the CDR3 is TGCGCCAGCAGCCCCCGGGACAGGGGGCCAAATGAGCAGTTCTTC. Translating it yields CASSPRDRGPNEQFF.

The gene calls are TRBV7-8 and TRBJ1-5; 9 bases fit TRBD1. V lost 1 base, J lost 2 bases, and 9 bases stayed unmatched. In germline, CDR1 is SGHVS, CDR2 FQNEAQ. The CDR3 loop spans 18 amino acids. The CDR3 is CASSLDRDRVEGNQPQHF. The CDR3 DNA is TGTGCCAGCAGCTTAGACCGGGACAGGGTCGAAGGCAATCAGCCCCAGCATTTT.

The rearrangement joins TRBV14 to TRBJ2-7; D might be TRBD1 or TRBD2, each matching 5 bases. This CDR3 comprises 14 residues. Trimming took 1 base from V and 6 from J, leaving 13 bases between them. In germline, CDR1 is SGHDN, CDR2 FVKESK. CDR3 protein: CASSQGGPLREQYF. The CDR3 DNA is TGTGCCAGCAGCCAAGGGGGACCCCTACGCGAGCAGTACTTC. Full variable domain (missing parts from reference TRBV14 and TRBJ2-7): EAGVTQFPSHSVIEKGQTVTLRCDPISGHDNLYWYRRVMGKEIKFLLHFVKESKQDESGMPNNRFLAERTGGTYSTLKVQPAELEDSGVYFCASSQGGPLREQYFGPGTRLTVT.

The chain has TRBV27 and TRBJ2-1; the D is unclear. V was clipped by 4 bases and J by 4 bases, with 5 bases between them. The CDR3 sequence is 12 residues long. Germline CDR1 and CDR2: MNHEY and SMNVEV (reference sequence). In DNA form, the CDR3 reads TGTGCCAGCAGTTCGAGATACAATGAGCAGTTCTTC. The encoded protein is CASSSRYNEQFF.

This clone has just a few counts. CDR3 DNA: TGCGCCAGCAGTATACAGGGAACGATGACCGGGGAGCTGTTTTTT. Amino acid sequence: CASSIQGTMTGELFF. The chain has TRBV4-1 and TRBJ2-2; D is perhaps TRBD1 (6 bases). The CDR3 length is 15 residues. Germline CDR1 and CDR2: MGHRA and YSYEKL. Trimming took 6 bases from V and 5 from J, leaving 16 bases between them.

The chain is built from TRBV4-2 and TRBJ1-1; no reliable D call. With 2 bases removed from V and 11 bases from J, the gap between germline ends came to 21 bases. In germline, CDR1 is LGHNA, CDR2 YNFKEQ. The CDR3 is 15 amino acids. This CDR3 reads CASSQRVSSPTVAFF. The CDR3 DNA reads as TGTGCCAGCAGCCAAAGAGTTTCCTCCCCCACGGTTGCTTTCTTT.

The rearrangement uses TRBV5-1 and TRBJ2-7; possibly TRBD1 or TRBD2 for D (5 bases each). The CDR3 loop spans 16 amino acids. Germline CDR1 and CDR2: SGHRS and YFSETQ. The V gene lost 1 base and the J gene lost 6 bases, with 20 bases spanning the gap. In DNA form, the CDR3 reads TGCGCCAGCAGCTTGCCTCGGGCCCTAGGGGACGGCGAGCAGTACTTC. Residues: CASSLPRALGDGEQYF.

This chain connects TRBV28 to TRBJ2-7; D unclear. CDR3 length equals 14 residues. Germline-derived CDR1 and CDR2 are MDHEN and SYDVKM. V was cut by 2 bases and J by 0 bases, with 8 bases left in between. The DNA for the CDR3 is TGTGCCAGCAGTTTAGTGGACCTCTCCTACGAGCAGTACTTC. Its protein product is CASSLVDLSYEQYF.

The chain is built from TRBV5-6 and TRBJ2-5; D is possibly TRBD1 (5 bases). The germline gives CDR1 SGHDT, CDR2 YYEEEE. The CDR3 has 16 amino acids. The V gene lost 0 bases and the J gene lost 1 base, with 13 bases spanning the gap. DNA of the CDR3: TGTGCCAGCAGCTTGGTTCTTTCAGGGTTCCAAGAGACCCAGTACTTC. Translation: CASSLVLSGFQETQYF.

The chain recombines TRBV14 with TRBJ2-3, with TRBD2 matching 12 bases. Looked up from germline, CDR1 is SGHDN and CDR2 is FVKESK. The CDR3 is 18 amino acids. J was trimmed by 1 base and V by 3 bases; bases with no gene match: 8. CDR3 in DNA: TGTGCCAGCAGCCAGGATACTAGCGGGAGGCTTCGCACAGATACGCAGTATTTT. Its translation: CASSQDTSGRLRTDTQYF.

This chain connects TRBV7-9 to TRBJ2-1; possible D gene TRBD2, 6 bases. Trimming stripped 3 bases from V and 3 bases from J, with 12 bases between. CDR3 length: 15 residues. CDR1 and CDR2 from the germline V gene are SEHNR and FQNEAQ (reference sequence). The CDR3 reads CASSFPWGGYNEQFF. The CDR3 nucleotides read TGTGCCAGCAGCTTCCCCTGGGGAGGCTACAATGAGCAGTTCTTC.

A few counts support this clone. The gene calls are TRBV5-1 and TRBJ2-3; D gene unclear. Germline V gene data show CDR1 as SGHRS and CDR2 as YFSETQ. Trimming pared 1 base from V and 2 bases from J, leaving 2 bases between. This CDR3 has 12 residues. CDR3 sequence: CASSLNTDTQYF. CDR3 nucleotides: TGCGCCAGCAGCTTGAACACAGATACGCAGTATTTT.

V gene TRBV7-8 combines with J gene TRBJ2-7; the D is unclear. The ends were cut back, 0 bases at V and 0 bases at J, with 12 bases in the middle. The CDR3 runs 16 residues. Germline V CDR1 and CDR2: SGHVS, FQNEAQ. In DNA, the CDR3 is TGTGCCAGCAGCTTAGCGCAGAAAACAGCCTCCTACGAGCAGTACTTC. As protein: CASSLAQKTASYEQYF. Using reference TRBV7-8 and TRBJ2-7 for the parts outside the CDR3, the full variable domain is GAGVSQSPRYKVAKRGQDVALRCDPISGHVSLFWYQQALGQGPEFLTYFQNEAQLDKSGLPSDRFFAERPEGSVSTLKIQRTQQEDSAVYLCASSLAQKTASYEQYFGPGTRLTVT.

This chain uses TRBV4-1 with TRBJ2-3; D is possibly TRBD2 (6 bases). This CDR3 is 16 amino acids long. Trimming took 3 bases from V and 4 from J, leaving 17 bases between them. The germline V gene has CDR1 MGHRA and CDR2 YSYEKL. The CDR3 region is CASSQGPGVRPDTQYF. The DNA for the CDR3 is TGCGCCAGCAGCCAGGGACCGGGAGTCCGGCCAGATACGCAGTATTTT.

The CDR3 loop is CASSFGAEEKLFF. The DNA of the CDR3 is TGTGCCAGCAGCTTTGGGGCTGAGGAAAAACTGTTTTTT. This chain uses TRBV7-9 with TRBJ1-4; possibly TRBD1 for D (5 bases). Trimming removed 3 bases from V and 8 bases from J, with 10 bases in between. This CDR3 comprises 13 residues. Germline assignment: CDR1 SEHNR and CDR2 FQNEAQ (reference sequence). The full variable domain, its missing parts supplied by reference TRBV7-9 and TRBJ1-4, is DTGVSQNPRHKITKRGQNVTFRCDPISEHNRLYWYRQTLGQGPEFLTYFQNEAQLEKSRLLSDRFSAERPKGSFSTLEIQRTEQGDSAMYLCASSFGAEEKLFFGSGTQLSVL.

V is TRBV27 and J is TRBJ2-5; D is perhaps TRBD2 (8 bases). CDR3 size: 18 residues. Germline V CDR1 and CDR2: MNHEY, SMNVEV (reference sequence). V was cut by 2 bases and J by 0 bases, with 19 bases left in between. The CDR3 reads CASSLLGTRGPNQETQYF. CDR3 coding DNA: TGTGCCAGCAGTTTACTAGGGACTAGGGGGCCCAACCAAGAGACCCAGTACTTC.

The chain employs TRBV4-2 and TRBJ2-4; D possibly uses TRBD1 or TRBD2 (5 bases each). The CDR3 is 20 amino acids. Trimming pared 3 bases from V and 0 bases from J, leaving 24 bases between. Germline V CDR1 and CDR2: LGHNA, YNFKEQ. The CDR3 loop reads CASSQGTGNRGGIAKNIQYF. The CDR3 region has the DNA TGTGCCAGCAGCCAGGGCACGGGCAATCGGGGCGGAATAGCCAAAAACATTCAGTACTTC.

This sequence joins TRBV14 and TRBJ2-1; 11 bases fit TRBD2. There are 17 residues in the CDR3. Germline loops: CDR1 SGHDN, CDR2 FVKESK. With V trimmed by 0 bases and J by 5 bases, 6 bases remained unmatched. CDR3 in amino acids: CASSQDRRLAGNNEQFF. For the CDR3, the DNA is TGTGCCAGCAGCCAAGATCGTCGACTAGCGGGGAACAATGAGCAGTTCTTC.

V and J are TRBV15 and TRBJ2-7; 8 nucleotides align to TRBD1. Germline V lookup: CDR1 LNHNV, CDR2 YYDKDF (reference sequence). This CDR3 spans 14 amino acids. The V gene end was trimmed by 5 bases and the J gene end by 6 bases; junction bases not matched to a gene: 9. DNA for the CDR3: TGTGCCACCAGCGCCCGGACAGGGCCACGCGAGCAGTACTTC. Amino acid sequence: CATSARTGPREQYF.

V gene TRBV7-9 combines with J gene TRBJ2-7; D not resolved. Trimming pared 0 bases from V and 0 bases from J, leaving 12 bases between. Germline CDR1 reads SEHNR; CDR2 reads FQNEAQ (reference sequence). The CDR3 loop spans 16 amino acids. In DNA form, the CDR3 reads TGTGCCAGCAGCTTAGCTCCGGCCGCCAGCTCCTACGAGCAGTACTTC. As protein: CASSLAPAASSYEQYF.

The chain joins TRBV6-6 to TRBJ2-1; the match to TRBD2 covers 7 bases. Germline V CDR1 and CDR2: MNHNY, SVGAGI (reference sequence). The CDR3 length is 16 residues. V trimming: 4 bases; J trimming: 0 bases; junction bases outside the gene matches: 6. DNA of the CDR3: TGTGCCAGCAGTTTCTTAGGACTAGTCTCCTACAATGAGCAGTTCTTC. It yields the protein CASSFLGLVSYNEQFF.

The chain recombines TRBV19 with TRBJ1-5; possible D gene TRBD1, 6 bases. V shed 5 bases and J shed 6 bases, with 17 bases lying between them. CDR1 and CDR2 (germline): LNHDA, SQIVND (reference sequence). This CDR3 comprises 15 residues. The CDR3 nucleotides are TGTGCCAGTAGTCGGTCGGTGGGGGCCGGTCAGCCCCAGCATTTT. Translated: CASSRSVGAGQPQHF.

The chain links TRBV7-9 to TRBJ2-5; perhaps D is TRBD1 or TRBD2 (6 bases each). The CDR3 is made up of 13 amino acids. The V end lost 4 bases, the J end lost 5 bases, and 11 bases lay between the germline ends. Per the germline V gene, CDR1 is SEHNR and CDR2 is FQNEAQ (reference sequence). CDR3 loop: CASSSGGGETQYF. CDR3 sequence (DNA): TGTGCCAGCAGCTCCGGAGGGGGGGAGACCCAGTACTTC.

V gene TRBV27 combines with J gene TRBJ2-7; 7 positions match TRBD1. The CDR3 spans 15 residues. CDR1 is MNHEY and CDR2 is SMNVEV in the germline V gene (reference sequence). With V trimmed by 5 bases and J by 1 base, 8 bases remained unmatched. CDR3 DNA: TGTGCCAGCAGTGGCATGGGACAGACTTCCTACGAGCAGTACTTC. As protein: CASSGMGQTSYEQYF.

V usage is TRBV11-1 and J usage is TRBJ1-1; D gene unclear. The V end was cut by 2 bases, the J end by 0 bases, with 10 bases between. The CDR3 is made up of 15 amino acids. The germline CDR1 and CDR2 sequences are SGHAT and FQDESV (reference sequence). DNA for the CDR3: TGTGCCAGCAGCTTATACGGGGTGATGAACACTGAAGCTTTCTTT. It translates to CASSLYGVMNTEAFF.

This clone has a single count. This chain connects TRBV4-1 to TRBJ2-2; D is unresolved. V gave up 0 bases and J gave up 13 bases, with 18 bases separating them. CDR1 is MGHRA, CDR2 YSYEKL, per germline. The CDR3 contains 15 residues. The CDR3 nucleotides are TGCGCCAGCAGCCAAGAAGTCGTTGGGGTGGGAAGGCTGTTTTTT. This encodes CASSQEVVGVGRLFF.

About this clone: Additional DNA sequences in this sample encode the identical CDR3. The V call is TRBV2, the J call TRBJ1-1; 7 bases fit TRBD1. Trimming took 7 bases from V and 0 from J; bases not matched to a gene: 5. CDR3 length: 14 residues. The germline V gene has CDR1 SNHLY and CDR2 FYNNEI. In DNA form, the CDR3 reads TGTGCCAGCACCCTGGGACAGTTGAACACTGAAGCTTTCTTT. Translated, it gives CASTLGQLNTEAFF.

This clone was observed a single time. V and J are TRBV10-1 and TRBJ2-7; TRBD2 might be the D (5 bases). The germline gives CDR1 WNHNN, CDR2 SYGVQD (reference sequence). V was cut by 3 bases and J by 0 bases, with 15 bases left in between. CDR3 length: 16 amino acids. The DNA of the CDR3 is TGCGCCAGCAGTGATAGTCTCGGGGTGAACTCCTACGAGCAGTACTTC. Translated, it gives CASSDSLGVNSYEQYF.

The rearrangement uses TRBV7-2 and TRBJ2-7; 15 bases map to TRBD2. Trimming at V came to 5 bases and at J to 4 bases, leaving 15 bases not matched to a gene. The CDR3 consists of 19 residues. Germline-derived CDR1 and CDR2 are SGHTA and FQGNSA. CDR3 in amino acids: CASSPDVRTSGRARYEQYF. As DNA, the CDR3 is TGTGCCAGCAGCCCCGACGTACGGACTAGCGGGAGGGCCAGGTACGAGCAGTACTTC.

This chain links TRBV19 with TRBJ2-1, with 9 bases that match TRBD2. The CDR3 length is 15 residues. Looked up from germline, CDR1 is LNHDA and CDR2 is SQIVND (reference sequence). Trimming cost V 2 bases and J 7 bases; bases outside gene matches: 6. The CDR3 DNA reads TGTGCCAGTAGTATAAAGAGCGGGAGGTATAATGAGCAGTTCTTC. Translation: CASSIKSGRYNEQFF.